These 2 T cell receptor beta chains share one sample of origin, sequenced in a study of blood T cells in healthy people across ages. Then a second PCR, running about 6 to 12 cycles, was carried out with a sample-barcoded 5' primer and a J-beta primer mix. TCRdb reprocessed the 5' RACE reads with MiXCR, giving one entry per CDR3 protein. The sample holds around 780,000 distinct CDR3 sequences, around three fifths seen once. Sequenced material: blood. The source of these receptors is a man aged 35 to 55 in good health.

This chain connects TRBV7-2 to TRBJ2-7; 8 positions match TRBD2. Germline CDR1 reads SGHTA; CDR2 reads FQGNSA. The V and J ends lost 5 bases and 4 bases, in that order; junction bases with no gene match: 13. This CDR3 comprises 16 residues. CDR3 protein: CASSPWAGGGSYEQYF. The CDR3 nucleotides read TGTGCCAGCAGCCCCTGGGCGGGAGGTGGATCATACGAGCAGTACTTC.

This clonotype has more than one count but fewer than ten. V gene TRBV29-1 combines with J gene TRBJ1-2, with no clear D. The ends were cut back, 4 bases at V and 5 bases at J, with 5 bases in the middle. CDR1 and CDR2 (germline): SQVTM, ANQGSEA. The CDR3 sequence is 10 residues long. CDR3 DNA sequence: TGCAGCGTTGCCGAGTATGGCTACACCTTC. Amino acids: CSVAEYGYTF.